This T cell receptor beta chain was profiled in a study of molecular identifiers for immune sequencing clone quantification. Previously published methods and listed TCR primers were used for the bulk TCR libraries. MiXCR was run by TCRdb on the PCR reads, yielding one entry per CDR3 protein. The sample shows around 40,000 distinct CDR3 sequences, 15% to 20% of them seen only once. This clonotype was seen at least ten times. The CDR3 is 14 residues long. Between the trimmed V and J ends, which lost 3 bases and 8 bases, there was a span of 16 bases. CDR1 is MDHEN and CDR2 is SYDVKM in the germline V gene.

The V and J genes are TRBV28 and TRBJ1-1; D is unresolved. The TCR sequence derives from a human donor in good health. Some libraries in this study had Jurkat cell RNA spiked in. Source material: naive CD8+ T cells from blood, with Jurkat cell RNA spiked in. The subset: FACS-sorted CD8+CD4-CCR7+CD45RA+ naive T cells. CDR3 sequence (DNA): TGTGCCAGCAGTTTCCCCGTTGTGCCGACCGAAGCTTTCTTT. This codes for CASSFPVVPTEAFF.